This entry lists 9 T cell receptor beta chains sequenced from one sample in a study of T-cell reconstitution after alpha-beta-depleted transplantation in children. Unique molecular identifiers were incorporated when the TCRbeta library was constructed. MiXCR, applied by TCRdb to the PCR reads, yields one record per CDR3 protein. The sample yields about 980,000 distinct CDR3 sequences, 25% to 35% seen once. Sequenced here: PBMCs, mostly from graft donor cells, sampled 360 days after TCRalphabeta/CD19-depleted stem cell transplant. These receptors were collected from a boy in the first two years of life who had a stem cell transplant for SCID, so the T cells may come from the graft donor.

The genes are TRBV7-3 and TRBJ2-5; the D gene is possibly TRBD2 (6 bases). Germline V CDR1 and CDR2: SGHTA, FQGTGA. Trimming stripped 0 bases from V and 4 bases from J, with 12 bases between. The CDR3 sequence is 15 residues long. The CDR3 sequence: CASSLTGLLSETQYF. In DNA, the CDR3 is TGTGCCAGCAGCTTAACTGGACTACTGTCAGAGACCCAGTACTTC.

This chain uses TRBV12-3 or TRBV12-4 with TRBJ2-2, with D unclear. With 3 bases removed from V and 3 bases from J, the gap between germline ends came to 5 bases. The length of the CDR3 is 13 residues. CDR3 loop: CASSLSDTGELFF. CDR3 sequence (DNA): TGTGCCAGCAGTTTGTCGGACACCGGGGAGCTGTTTTTT.

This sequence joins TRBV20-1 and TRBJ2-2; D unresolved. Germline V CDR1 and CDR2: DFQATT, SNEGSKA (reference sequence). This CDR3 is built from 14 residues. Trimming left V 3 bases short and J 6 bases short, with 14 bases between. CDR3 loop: CSASLNQWAGELFF. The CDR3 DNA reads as TGCAGTGCTAGTCTTAATCAGTGGGCCGGGGAGCTGTTTTTT.

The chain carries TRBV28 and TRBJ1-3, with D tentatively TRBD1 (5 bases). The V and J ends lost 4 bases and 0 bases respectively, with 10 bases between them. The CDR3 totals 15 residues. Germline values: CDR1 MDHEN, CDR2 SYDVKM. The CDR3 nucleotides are TGTGCCAGCAGTTCGGGACCACTCTCTGGAAACACCATATATTTT. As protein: CASSSGPLSGNTIYF.

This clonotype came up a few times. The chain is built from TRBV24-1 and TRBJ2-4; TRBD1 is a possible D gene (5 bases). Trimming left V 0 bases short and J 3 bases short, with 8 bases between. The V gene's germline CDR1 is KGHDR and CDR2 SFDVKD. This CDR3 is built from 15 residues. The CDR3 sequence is CATSDLEGDKNIQYF. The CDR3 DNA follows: TGTGCCACCAGTGATTTGGAAGGGGACAAAAACATTCAGTACTTC.

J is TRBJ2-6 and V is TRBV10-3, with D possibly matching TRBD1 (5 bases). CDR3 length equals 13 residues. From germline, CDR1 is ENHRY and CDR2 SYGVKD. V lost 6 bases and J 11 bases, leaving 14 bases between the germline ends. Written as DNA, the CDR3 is TGTGCCATCAGGGTTCCAGGGCCCGACGTCCTGACTTTC. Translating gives CAIRVPGPDVLTF.

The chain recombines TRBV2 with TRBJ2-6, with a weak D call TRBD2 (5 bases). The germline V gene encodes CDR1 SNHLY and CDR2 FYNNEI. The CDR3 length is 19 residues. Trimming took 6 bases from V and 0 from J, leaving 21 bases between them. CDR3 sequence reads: CASRAFGRDISSGANVLTF. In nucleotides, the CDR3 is TGTGCCAGCAGAGCCTTCGGACGGGATATATCCTCTGGGGCCAACGTCCTGACTTTC.

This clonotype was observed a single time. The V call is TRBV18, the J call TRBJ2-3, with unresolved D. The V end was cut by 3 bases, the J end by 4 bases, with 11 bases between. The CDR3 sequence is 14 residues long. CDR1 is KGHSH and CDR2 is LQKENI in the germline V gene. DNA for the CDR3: TGTGCCAGCTCACCGCTGGCGACGGCAGATACGCAGTATTTT. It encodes CASSPLATADTQYF.

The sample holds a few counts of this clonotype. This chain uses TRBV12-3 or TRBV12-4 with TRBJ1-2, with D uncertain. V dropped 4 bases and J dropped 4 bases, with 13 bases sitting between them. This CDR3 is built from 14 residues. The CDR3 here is CASSSSGGSYGYTF. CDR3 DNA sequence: TGTGCCAGCAGTTCCAGCGGAGGCTCCTATGGCTACACCTTC.